This TCR beta chain was recorded in a study of Ad26.COV2.S vaccination and SARS-CoV-2 variants. The assay was immunoSEQ multiplex PCR, and TCRdb's table has in-frame clones only and misses some. This table holds 440,000 or so clones, less than 95% found once. The CDR3 totals 15 residues. Looked up from germline, CDR1 is SGHTA and CDR2 is FQGNSA. Trimming left V 0 bases short and J 2 bases short, with 10 bases between. Treatment defined: over 15 received Ad26.COV2.S at low or high dose, single or two shots; roughly five received placebo; per-sample allocation not given. The study sampled participants on day 63 after the first vaccine or placebo injection.

This TCR came from a person aged 18 to 65 who received the Ad26.COV2.S COVID-19 vaccine or a placebo. Sequenced here: peripheral blood, sampled in a trial of Ad26.COV2.S vaccine versus placebo. This chain uses TRBV7-2 with TRBJ2-5; D possibly corresponds to TRBD1 (6 bases). CDR3 nucleotide sequence: TGTGCCAGCAGCTTAGCCGGACAGATACAAGAGACCCAGTACTTC. It yields the protein CASSLAGQIQETQYF.